The present entry profiles one T cell receptor beta chain with its context. This sample stems from a study of blood T cell repertoires in COVID-19. Turning to the study itself: Acute and convalescent COVID-19 specimens originated in the United States, Italy and Spain.

Data came from immunoSEQ multiplex PCR; TCRdb stores just in-frame clones and leaves some out. The table lists 190,000 or so clones, about 83% of them singletons. The junction had 5 bases not matched to a gene; V was cut back by 1 base and J by 2 bases. The CDR3 length is 16 residues. Germline lookup yields CDR1 SGDLS and CDR2 YYNGEE. The chain is built from TRBV9 and TRBJ2-5; the match to TRBD2 covers 10 bases. The sample was peripheral blood. The receptor was derived from a woman aged 18-29 years who had recovered from COVID-19. CDR3 nucleotide sequence: TGTGCCAGCAGCGTAAGGGGACTAGCGCAACAAGAGACCCAGTACTTC. This encodes CASSVRGLAQQETQYF.